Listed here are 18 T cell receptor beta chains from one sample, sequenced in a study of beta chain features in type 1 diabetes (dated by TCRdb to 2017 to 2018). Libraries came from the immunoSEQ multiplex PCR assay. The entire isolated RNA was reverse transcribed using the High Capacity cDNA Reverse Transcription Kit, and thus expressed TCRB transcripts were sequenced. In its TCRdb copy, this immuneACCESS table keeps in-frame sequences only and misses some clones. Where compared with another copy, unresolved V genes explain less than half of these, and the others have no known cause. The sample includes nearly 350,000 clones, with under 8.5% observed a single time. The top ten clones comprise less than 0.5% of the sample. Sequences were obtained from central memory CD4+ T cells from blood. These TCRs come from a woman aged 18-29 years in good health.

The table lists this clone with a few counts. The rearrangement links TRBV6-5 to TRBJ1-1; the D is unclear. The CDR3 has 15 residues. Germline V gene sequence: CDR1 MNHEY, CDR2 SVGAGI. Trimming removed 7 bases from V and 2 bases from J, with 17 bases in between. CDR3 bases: TGTGCCAGCACACCGTGGACGGGTGGAAACACTGAAGCTTTCTTT. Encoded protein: CASTPWTGGNTEAFF.

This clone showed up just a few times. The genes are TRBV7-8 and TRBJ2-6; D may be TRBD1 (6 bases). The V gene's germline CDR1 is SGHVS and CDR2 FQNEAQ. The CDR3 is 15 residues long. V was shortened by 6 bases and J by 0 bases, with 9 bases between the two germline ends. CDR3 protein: CASSQGNSGANVLTF. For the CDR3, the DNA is TGTGCCAGCAGTCAGGGGAACTCTGGGGCCAACGTCCTGACTTTC.

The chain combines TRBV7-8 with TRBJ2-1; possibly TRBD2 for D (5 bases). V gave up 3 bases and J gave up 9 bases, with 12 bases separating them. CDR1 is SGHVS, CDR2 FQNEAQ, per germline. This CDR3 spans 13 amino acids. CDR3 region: CASSFGGRSEQFF. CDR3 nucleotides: TGTGCCAGCAGCTTTGGAGGTAGGAGTGAGCAGTTCTTC. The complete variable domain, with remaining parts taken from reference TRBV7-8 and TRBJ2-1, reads GAGVSQSPRYKVAKRGQDVALRCDPISGHVSLFWYQQALGQGPEFLTYFQNEAQLDKSGLPSDRFFAERPEGSVSTLKIQRTQQEDSAVYLCASSFGGRSEQFFGPGTRLTVL.

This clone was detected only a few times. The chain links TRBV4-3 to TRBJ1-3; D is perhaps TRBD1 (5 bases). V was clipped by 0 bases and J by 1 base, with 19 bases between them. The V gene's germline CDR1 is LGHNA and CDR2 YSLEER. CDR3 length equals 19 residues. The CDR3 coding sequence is TGCGCCAGCAGCCAAGAGGTTGTCAGAGGGGCCTCTTCTGGAAACACCATATATTTT. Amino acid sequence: CASSQEVVRGASSGNTIYF.

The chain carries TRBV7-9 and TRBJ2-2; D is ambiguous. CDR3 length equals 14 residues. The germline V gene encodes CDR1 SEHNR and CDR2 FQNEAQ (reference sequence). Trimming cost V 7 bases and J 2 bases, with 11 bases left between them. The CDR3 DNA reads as TGTGCCAGCACGCAGGAATATAACACCGGGGAGCTGTTTTTT. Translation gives CASTQEYNTGELFF.

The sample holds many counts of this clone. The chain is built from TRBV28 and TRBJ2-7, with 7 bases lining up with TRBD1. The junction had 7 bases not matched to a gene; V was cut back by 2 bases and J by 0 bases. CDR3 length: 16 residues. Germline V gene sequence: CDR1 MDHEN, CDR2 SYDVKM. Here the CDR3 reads CASSLPGDSGSYEQYF. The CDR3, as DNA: TGTGCCAGCAGTTTACCCGGGGACAGTGGCTCCTACGAGCAGTACTTC.

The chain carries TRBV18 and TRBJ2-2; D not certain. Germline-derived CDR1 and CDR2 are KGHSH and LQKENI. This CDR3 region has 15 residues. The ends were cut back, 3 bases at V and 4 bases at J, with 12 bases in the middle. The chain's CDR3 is CASSPTTSFTGELFF. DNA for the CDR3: TGTGCCAGCTCACCCACCACGAGCTTCACCGGGGAGCTGTTTTTT.

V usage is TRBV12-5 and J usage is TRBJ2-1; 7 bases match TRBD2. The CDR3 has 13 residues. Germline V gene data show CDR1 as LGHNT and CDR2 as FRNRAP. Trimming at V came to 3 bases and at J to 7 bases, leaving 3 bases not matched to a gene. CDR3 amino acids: CASGLWEGNEQFF. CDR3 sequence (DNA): TGTGCTAGTGGTTTATGGGAGGGGAATGAGCAGTTCTTC.

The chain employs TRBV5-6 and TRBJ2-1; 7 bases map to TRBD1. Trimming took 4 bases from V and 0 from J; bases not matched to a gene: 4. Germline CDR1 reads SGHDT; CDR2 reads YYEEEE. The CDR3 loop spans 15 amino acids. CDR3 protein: CASSDAGGSYNEQFF. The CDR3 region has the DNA TGTGCCAGCAGCGACGCAGGGGGCTCCTACAATGAGCAGTTCTTC.

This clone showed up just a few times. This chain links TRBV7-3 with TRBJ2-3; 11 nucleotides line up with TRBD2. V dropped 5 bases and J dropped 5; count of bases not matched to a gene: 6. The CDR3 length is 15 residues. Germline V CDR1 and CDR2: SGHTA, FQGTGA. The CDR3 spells CASSVVAGGGDTQYF. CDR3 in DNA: TGTGCCAGCAGCGTCGTAGCGGGAGGGGGAGATACGCAGTATTTT.

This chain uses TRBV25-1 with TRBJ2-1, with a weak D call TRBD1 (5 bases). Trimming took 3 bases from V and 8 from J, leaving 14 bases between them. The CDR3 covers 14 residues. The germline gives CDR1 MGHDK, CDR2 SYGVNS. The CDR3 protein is CASSDPKSQDEQFF. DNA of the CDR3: TGTGCCAGCAGTGACCCCAAGTCACAGGATGAGCAGTTCTTC.

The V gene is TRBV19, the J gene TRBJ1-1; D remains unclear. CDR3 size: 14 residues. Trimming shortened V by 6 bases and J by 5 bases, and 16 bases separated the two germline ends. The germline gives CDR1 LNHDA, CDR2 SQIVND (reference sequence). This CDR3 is CASRVQPIWTEAFF. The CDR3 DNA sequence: TGTGCCAGTAGGGTACAGCCCATCTGGACTGAAGCTTTCTTT.

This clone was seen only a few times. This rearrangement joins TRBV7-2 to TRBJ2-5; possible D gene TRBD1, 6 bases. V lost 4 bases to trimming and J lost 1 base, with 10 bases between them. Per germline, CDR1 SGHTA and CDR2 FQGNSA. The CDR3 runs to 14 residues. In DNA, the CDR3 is TGTGCCAGCAGCTCGCAGGGGCCCCAAGAGACCCAGTACTTC. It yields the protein CASSSQGPQETQYF.

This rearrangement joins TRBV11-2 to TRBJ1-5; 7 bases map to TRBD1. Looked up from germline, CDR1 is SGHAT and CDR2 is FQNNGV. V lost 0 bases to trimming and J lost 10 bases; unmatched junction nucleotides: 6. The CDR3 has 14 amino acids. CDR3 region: CASSLDPGQAPQHF. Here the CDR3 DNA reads TGTGCCAGCAGCTTAGATCCCGGACAGGCCCCCCAGCATTTT.

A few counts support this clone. This CDR3 is CATRTTMNTEAFF. In DNA, the CDR3 is TGTGCGACACGCACTACAATGAACACTGAAGCTTTCTTT. The J gene is TRBJ1-1, the V gene TRBV6-5; D not certain. Germline V gives CDR1 MNHEY, CDR2 SVGAGI. The length of the CDR3 is 13 residues.

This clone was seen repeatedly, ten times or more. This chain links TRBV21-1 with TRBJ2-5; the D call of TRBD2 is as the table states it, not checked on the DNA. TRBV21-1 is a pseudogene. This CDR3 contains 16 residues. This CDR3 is CASTELAGGREETQYF. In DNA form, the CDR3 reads TGTGCCAGCACCGAATTAGCGGGAGGGAGAGAAGAGACCCAGTACTTC.

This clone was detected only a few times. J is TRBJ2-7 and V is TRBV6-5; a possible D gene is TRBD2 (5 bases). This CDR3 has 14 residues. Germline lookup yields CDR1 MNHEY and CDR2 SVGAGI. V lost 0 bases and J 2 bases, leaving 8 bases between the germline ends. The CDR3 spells CASSYSIGAYEQYF. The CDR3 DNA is TGTGCCAGCAGTTACTCGATCGGGGCCTACGAGCAGTACTTC.

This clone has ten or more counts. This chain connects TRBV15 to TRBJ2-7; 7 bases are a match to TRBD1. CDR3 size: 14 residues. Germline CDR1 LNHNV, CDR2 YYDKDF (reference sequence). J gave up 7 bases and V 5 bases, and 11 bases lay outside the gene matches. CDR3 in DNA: TGTGCCACCAGCCGCGACAGGGCGACTCCGGAGCAGTACTTC. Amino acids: CATSRDRATPEQYF.